Below are 18 T cell receptor beta chains sequenced from a single sample in a study of CD8+ T cells in alopecia areata. Following extraction, RNA underwent reverse transcription to cDNA, which served as the sequencing template. Sequenced by immunoSEQ multiplex PCR; TCRdb stores in-frame clones only, minus some. The table lists around 100,000 clones, with no singletons. The sample taken for sequencing was lesional skin. The receptors originated from a C3H/HeJ mouse with alopecia areata. The strain's MHC haplotype is H2-k.

This clone was seen more than once but under ten times. Gene names and germline refer to mouse. Read data end 4 residues before the CDR3 end; the end is taken from the germline J gene. The J gene is TRBJ1-1, the V gene TRBV19; no definite D call. Germline V CDR1 and CDR2: FNHDT, SITEND (reference sequence). The CDR3 runs 12 residues. Incomplete CDR3 DNA: TGTGCCAGCAGTATGAGCTGGGGA. This translates into CASSMSWG. The entire CDR3 sequence reads CASSMSWGEVFF. The whole variable domain, filled in from reference TRBV19 and TRBJ1-1, reads GGIITQTPKFLIGQEGQKLTLKCQQNFNHDTMYWYRQDSGKGLRLIYYSITENDLQKGDLSEGYDASREKKSSFSLTVTSAQKNEMAVFLCASSMSWGEVFFGKGTRLTVV.

This clone showed up just a few times. At residue 14, TCRdb's protein is not the same as the translated DNA, so the protein here was read from the DNA. Germline and genes here are mouse. Sequencing ends 3 residues short of the CDR3 end; the germline J gene provides the rest. The chain combines TRBV19 with TRBJ1-3; 9 bases are a match to TRBD1. The CDR3 length is 17 residues. The germline V gene encodes CDR1 FNHDT and CDR2 SITEND (reference sequence). The CDR3 bases that were read are TGTGCCAGCAGTATAGCTAAAAGGACAGGGGATGGAAGTACG. It encodes CASSIAKRTGDGST. The whole CDR3 is CASSIAKRTGDGSTLYF.

Note on this clone: The gene names given are mouse names. Sequencing ends 4 residues short of the CDR3 end; the germline J gene provides the rest. The chain is built from TRBV1 and TRBJ2-1; 8 bases match TRBD2. The germline V gene encodes CDR1 NSQYPW and CDR2 LRSPGD (reference sequence). The CDR3 extends over 14 amino acids. The CDR3: CTCSAPLGAAEQFF. CDR3 DNA, as far as it was read: TGCACCTGCAGTGCGCCACTGGGGGCGGCT.

This clone was found many times. Gene names are mouse gene names. The read falls 4 residues short of the CDR3 end, and the missing part is taken from the germline J gene. The rearrangement joins TRBV13-3 to TRBJ1-4, with D possibly matching TRBD1 (6 bases). The CDR3 is 14 residues long. Germline CDR1 NNHDY, CDR2 SYVADS. CDR3 bases read: TGTGCCAGCAGTGAAGGCAGGGGCCCCGAA. Its translation is CASSEGRGPE. The complete CDR3 sequence is CASSEGRGPERLFF.

This clone was found a few times. Mouse germline and gene names are used. The read gets to within 4 residues of the CDR3 end, and the germline J gene fills in the rest. The rearrangement joins TRBV17 to TRBJ2-2, with D possibly TRBD1 on 5 matching bases. V was clipped by 5 bases and J by 0 bases, with 10 bases between them. The germline V gene encodes CDR1 MNHDT and CDR2 YYDKIL. This CDR3 has 15 residues. CDR3 amino acids: CASSDRLANTGQLYF. CDR3 DNA (partial): TGTGCTAGCAGTGACAGACTAGCAAACACCGGG.

The table lists this clone with a few counts. The genes and germline here are from mouse. The read terminates 4 residues ahead of where the CDR3 ends, so the germline J gene completes it. V is TRBV1 and J is TRBJ2-5, with D possibly matching TRBD1 (5 bases). This CDR3 spans 15 amino acids. V dropped 0 bases and J dropped 2 bases, with 9 bases sitting between them. Germline V gives CDR1 NSQYPW, CDR2 LRSPGD (reference sequence). The CDR3 is CTCSADFQGQDTQYF. The CDR3 DNA, read in part, is TGCACCTGCAGTGCAGATTTCCAGGGCCAAGAC.

This clone was detected only a few times. Gene names and germline match the mouse. The read stops 4 residues short of the end of the CDR3; the missing end is completed from the germline J gene. The V gene is TRBV13-2, the J gene TRBJ2-1; 7 bases are a match to TRBD2. J was trimmed by 5 bases and V by 5 bases; bases with no gene match: 4. This CDR3 comprises 13 residues. CDR1 and CDR2 from the germline V gene are NNHNN and SYGAGS (reference sequence). The CDR3 DNA, read in part, is TGTGCCAGCGGGGGGGGGAATCATGCT. Protein: CASGGGNHA. The whole CDR3 protein reads CASGGGNHAEQFF.

Of note for this clone: The gene names here belong to mouse. The CDR3 end is not reached by the read, which stops 4 residues before it; the germline J gene fills it in. The chain uses TRBV13-3 and TRBJ2-2, with 7 bases lining up with TRBD1. The germline V gene encodes CDR1 NNHDY and CDR2 SYVADS. This CDR3 is built from 14 residues. V lost 5 bases, J lost 4 bases, and 5 bases stayed unmatched. The sequenced part of the CDR3 DNA is TGTGCCAGCAGCAATGACAGGGCCACCGGG. Residues: CASSNDRATG. The whole CDR3 sequence is CASSNDRATGQLYF.

The table lists this clone with a few counts. A mismatch at residue 11 separates the TCRdb protein from the translated DNA, so the protein presented here was translated from the DNA. All gene names here are mouse names. Read sequence stops 3 residues before the CDR3 end, and the germline J gene provides the missing end. The chain combines TRBV13-3 with TRBJ1-3; the D gene is possibly TRBD1 (6 bases). The V gene lost 5 bases and the J gene lost 1 base, with 10 bases spanning the gap. Germline V gives CDR1 NNHDY, CDR2 SYVADS. The CDR3 has 14 amino acids. Partial CDR3 DNA: TGTGCCAGCAGAATCCAGGGGTCTGGAAATACG. It encodes CASRIQGSGNT. The entire CDR3 sequence reads CASRIQGSGNTLYF.

For this clone: The listed genes are named as in mouse. The read finishes 4 residues shy of the CDR3 end, and the germline J gene is used to complete it. J is TRBJ1-1 and V is TRBV1; TRBD1 is a possible D gene (6 bases). The CDR3 loop spans 15 amino acids. V was cut by 1 base and J by 4 bases, with 13 bases left in between. Germline loops: CDR1 NSQYPW, CDR2 LRSPGD (reference sequence). This CDR3 is CTCSAGGARGTEVFF. The covered CDR3 bases are TGCACCTGCAGTGCAGGGGGGGCGCGGGGCACA.

Turning to this clone: Gene names and germline refer to mouse. The CDR3 end falls 4 residues outside the read, so it is completed with the germline J gene. The chain links TRBV5 to TRBJ2-1, with D maybe TRBD1 (5 bases). Trimming took 0 bases from V and 1 from J, leaving 7 bases between them. Germline CDR1 is LGHNA and CDR2 is YNLKQL (reference sequence). The length of the CDR3 is 15 residues. The part of the CDR3 DNA that was read is TGTGCCAGCAGCCAAGAACAGGACAACTATGCT. This encodes CASSQEQDNYA. The whole CDR3 region reads CASSQEQDNYAEQFF.

This clone was detected a few times. Here the gene names and germline are mouse. The read terminates 4 residues ahead of where the CDR3 ends, so the germline J gene completes it. The gene calls are TRBV13-3 and TRBJ2-1, with 10 bases identical to TRBD2. This CDR3 has 16 residues. Trimming took 4 bases from V and 3 from J; bases not matched to a gene: 7. CDR1 and CDR2 (germline): NNHDY, SYVADS. CDR3 bases read: TGTGCCAGCAGTCCAACTGGGGGGGGAAGCTATGCT. Encoded protein: CASSPTGGGSYA. The complete CDR3 protein is CASSPTGGGSYAEQFF.

Points on this clone: Gene names are the mouse ones. The CDR3 goes on 4 residues after the read ends, and that part is filled in from the germline J gene. The J gene is TRBJ2-5, the V gene TRBV1, with 10 bases lining up with TRBD1. The CDR3 covers 13 residues. Germline CDR1 is NSQYPW and CDR2 is LRSPGD (reference sequence). This chain's CDR3 is CTCDRGRSDTQYF. The covered CDR3 bases are TGCACCTGCGACAGGGGGCGCAGCGAC.

This clone was counted many times. Mouse gene names and germline throughout. The CDR3 is cut off 4 residues early in the read; its end comes from the germline J gene. This chain uses TRBV13-3 with TRBJ2-1; TRBD2 matches at 9 bases. This CDR3 region has 15 residues. Germline CDR1 NNHDY, CDR2 SYVADS. V lost 2 bases and J lost 4; bases outside the gene matches: 4. The DNA read from the CDR3 is TGTGCCAGCAGTGACTGGGGGGGTGAATATGCT. Translated, it gives CASSDWGGEYA. The entire CDR3 is CASSDWGGEYAEQFF.

This clone was detected a few times. The genes and germline here are from mouse. The read terminates 4 residues ahead of where the CDR3 ends, so the germline J gene completes it. The chain is built from TRBV1 and TRBJ2-5; 7 bases are shared with TRBD1. The germline V gene encodes CDR1 NSQYPW and CDR2 LRSPGD (reference sequence). Trimming removed 1 base from V and 3 bases from J; junction bases left unmatched: 4. The CDR3 length is 15 residues. The DNA read from the CDR3 is TGCACCTGCAGTGCAGGTGGGGACAGTCAAGAC. Translation: CTCSAGGDSQD. The CDR3 in its entirety is CTCSAGGDSQDTQYF.

This clone showed up just a few times. Gene names follow the mouse nomenclature. The CDR3 end is not reached by the read, which stops 4 residues before it; the germline J gene fills it in. The V gene is TRBV13-3, the J gene TRBJ2-4; the D gene is possibly TRBD2 (6 bases). Germline CDR1 and CDR2: NNHDY and SYVADS. Trimming cost V 1 base and J 0 bases, with 12 bases left between them. This CDR3 comprises 16 residues. The covered CDR3 bases are TGTGCCAGCAGTGATCCCCCGGGGGGAAGTCAAAAC. Protein product: CASSDPPGGSQN. The full CDR3 sequence reads CASSDPPGGSQNTLYF. Full variable domain (remainder filled in from reference TRBV13-3 and TRBJ2-4): EAAVTQSPRSKVAVTGGKVTLSCHQTNNHDYMYWYRQDTGHGLRLIHYSYVADSTEKGDIPDGYKASRPSQENFSLILELASLSQTAVYFCASSDPPGGSQNTLYFGAGTRLSVL.

This clone was seen only a few times. The gene symbols are mouse symbols. Read coverage stops 4 residues before the CDR3 terminus; the germline J gene supplies the remainder. The chain links TRBV19 to TRBJ2-1; D gene unclear. The CDR3 length is 13 residues. CDR1 FNHDT and CDR2 SITEND come from the germline V gene (reference sequence). The sequenced part of the CDR3 DNA is TGTGCCAGCAGTATTCAGAAGAGGGCT. Protein product: CASSIQKRA. The CDR3 in its entirety is CASSIQKRAEQFF.

About this clone: Gene names and germline match the mouse. The CDR3 goes on 4 residues after the read ends, and that part is filled in from the germline J gene. The chain uses TRBV13-1 and TRBJ2-3; 9 bases align to TRBD2. V lost 1 base, J lost 1 base, and 7 bases stayed unmatched. The CDR3 consists of 17 residues. Germline loops: CDR1 NSHNY, CDR2 SYGAGN. The CDR3 DNA, read in part, is TGTGCCAGCAGTGATCCCCCTGGGGGGGAGGGTGCAGAA. Residues: CASSDPPGGEGAE. From start to end, the CDR3 is CASSDPPGGEGAETLYF.